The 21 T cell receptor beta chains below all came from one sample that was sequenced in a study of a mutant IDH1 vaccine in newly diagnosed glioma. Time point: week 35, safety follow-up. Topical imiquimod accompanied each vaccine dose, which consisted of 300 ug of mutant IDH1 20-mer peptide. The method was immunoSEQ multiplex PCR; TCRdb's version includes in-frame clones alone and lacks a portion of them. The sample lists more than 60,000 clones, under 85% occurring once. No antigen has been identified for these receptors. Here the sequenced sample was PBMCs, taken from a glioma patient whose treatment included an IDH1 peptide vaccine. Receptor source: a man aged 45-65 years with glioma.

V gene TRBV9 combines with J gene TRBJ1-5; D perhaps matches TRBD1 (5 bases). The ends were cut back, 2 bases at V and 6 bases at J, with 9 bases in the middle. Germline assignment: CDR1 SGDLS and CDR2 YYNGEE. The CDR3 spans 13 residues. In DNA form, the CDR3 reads TGTGCCAGCAGCGTGGGGCCCAGTCAGCCCCAGCATTTT. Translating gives CASSVGPSQPQHF.

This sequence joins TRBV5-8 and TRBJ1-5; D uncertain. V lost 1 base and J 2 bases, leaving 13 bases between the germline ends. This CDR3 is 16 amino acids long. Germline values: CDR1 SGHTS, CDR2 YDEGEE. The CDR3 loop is CASSLLALRGNQPQHF. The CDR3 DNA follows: TGTGCCAGCAGCTTGTTGGCCCTACGCGGCAATCAGCCCCAGCATTTT.

CDR3 nucleotide sequence: TGTGCCAGCAGCTTCAGCGGTACCACAGCGGGGGCCAACGTCCTGACTTTC. As protein: CASSFSGTTAGANVLTF. The chain employs TRBV7-8 and TRBJ2-6; possible D gene TRBD2, 5 bases. The V end lost 3 bases, the J end lost 4 bases, and 16 bases lay between the germline ends. Germline CDR1 SGHVS, CDR2 FQNEAQ. The CDR3 covers 17 residues.

CDR3: CASSQGTGSREQYF. DNA of the CDR3: TGCGCCAGCAGCCAGGGGACAGGGTCACGAGAGCAGTACTTC. The chain carries TRBV4-3 and TRBJ2-7; 9 nucleotides match TRBD1. Germline V gene data show CDR1 as LGHNA and CDR2 as YSLEER. The CDR3 loop spans 14 amino acids. Trimming cost V 3 bases and J 7 bases; bases outside gene matches: 7.

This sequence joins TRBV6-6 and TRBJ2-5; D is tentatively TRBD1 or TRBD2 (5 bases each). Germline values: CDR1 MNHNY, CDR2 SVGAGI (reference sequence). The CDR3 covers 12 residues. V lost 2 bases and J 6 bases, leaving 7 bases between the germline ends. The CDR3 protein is CASSYGGKTQYF. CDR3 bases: TGTGCCAGCAGTTACGGGGGAAAGACCCAGTACTTC.

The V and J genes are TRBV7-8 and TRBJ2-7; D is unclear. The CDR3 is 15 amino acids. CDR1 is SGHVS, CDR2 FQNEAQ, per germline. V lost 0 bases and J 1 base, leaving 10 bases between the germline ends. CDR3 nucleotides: TGTGCCAGCAGCTTAGCGCCGGGCGCATCCTACGAGCAGTACTTC. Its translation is CASSLAPGASYEQYF.

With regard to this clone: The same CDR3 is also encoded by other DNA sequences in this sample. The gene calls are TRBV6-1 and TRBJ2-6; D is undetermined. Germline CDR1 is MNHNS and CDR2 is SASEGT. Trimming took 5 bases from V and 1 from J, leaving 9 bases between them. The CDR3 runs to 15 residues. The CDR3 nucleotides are TGTGCCAGCAGTCTGGACCGATCTGGGGCCAACGTCCTGACTTTC. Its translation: CASSLDRSGANVLTF.

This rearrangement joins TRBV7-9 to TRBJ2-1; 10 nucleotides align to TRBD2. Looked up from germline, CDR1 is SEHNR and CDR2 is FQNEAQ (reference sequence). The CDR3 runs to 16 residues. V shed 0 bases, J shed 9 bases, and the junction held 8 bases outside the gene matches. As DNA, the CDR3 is TGTGCCAGCAGCTTAGCGCTACTAGCGGGGAGGGGTGAGCAGTTCTTC. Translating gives CASSLALLAGRGEQFF.

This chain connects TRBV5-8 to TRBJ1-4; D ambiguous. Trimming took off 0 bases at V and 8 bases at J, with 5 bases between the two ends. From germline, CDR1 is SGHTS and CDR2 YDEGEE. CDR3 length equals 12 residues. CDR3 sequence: CASSLEQEKLFF. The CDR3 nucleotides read TGTGCCAGCAGCTTGGAGCAAGAAAAACTGTTTTTT.

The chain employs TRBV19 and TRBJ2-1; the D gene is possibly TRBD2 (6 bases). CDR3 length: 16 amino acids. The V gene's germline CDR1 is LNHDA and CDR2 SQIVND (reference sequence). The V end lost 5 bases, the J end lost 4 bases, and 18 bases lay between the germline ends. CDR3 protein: CASSYRRRGLYNEQFF. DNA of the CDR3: TGTGCCAGTAGTTATCGGCGGCGGGGCCTGTACAATGAGCAGTTCTTC.

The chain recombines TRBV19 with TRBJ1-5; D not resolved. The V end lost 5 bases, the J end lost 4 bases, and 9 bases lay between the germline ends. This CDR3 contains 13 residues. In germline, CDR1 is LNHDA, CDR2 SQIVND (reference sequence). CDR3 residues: CASSAAINQPQHF. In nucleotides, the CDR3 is TGTGCCAGTAGTGCGGCGATTAATCAGCCCCAGCATTTT.

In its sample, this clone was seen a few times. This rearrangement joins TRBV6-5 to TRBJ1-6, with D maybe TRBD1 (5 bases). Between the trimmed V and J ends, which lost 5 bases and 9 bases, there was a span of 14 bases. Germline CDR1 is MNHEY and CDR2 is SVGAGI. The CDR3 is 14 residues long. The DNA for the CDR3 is TGTGCCAGCAGTCCCGGCAGGGCTGGTTCACCCCTCCACTTT. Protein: CASSPGRAGSPLHF.

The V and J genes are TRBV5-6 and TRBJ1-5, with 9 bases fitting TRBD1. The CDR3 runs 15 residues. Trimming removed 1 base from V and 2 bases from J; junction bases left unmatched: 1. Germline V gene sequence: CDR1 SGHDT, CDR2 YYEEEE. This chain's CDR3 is CASSLTGGGNQPQHF. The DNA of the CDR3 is TGTGCCAGCAGCTTGACAGGGGGCGGCAATCAGCCCCAGCATTTT.

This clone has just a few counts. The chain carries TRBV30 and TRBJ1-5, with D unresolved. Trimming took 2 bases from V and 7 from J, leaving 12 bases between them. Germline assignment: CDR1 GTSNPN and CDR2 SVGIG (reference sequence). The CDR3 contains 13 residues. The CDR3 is CAWSSYSGQPQHF. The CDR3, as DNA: TGTGCCTGGAGTTCCTACAGCGGGCAGCCCCAGCATTTT.

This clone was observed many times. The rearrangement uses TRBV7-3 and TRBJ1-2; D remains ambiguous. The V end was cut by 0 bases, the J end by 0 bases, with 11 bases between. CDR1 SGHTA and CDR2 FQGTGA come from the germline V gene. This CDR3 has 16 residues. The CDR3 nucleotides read TGTGCCAGCAGCTTAACCCCAGGATCTTCTAACTATGGCTACACCTTC. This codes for CASSLTPGSSNYGYTF.

For the CDR3, the DNA is TGTGCCAGCAGGGACTGGACCTACGAGCAGTACTTC. Protein: CASRDWTYEQYF. The chain has TRBV6-5 and TRBJ2-7; D might be TRBD2 (5 bases). Per germline, CDR1 MNHEY and CDR2 SVGAGI. V lost 6 bases, J lost 2 bases, and 8 bases lay in between. The CDR3 totals 12 residues.

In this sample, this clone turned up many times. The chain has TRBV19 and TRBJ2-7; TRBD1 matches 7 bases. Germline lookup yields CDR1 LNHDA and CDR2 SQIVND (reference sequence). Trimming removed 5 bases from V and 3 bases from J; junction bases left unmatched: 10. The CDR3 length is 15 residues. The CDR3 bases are TGTGCCAGTAGTGCCTACAGGGGACCCAACTACGAGCAGTACTTC. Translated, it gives CASSAYRGPNYEQYF.

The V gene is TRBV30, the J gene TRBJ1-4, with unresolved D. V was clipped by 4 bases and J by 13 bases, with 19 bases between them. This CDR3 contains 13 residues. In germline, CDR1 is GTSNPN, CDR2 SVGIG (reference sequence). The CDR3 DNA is TGTGCCTGGAACCTACAGAGCGGAGATTTACTGTTTTTT. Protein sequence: CAWNLQSGDLLFF.

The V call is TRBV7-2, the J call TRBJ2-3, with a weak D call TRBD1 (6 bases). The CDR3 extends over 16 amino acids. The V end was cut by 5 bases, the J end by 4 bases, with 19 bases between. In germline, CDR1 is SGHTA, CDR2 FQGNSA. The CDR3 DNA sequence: TGTGCCAGCAGCCCTCAGACAGGTACCTACCCAGATACGCAGTATTTT. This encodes CASSPQTGTYPDTQYF.

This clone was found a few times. CDR3 in amino acids: CSVKIGGTNTEAFF. The CDR3 bases are TGCAGCGTTAAAATAGGGGGGACAAACACTGAAGCTTTCTTT. The rearrangement joins TRBV29-1 to TRBJ1-1; tentative D call: TRBD1 (6 bases). V lost 5 bases to trimming and J lost 2 bases, with 15 bases between them. Germline-derived CDR1 and CDR2 are SQVTM and ANQGSEA. The CDR3 totals 14 residues.

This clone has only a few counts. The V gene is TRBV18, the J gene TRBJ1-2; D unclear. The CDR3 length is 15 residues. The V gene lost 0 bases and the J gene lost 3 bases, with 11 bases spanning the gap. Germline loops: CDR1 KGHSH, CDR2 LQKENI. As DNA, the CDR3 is TGTGCCAGCTCACCACCCGTAGGGTGGGACTATGGCTACACCTTC. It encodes CASSPPVGWDYGYTF.